Presented here are 30 T cell receptor beta chains from one specimen sequenced in a study of liver allograft versus peripheral blood T cells. On the study more broadly: Comparative analysis was performed on T cell receptor repertoires from transplanted livers and from recipients' peripheral blood.

From the reads, TCRdb called clonotypes with MiXCR, one entry per CDR3 protein. The table has roughly 13,000 distinct CDR3 sequences, about 20% seen once. Receptor source: a human patient who had a liver transplant. Some T cells could come from the graft donor.

The gene calls are TRBV6-5 and TRBJ1-2; 9 positions agree with TRBD1. V was pared by 5 bases and J by 7 bases, with 8 bases of the junction left unmatched. CDR3 length: 14 amino acids. Per the germline V gene, CDR1 is MNHEY and CDR2 is SVGAGI. CDR3 in amino acids: CASSPDRGMGGYTF. CDR3 in DNA: TGTGCCAGCAGTCCGGACAGGGGAATGGGTGGCTACACCTTC.

This clonotype has only a few counts. Germline and junction disagree at one end, which may indicate a read error. J is TRBJ2-5 and V is TRBV18; D tentatively fits TRBD1 or TRBD2 (5 bases each). CDR1 and CDR2 (germline): KGHSH, LQKENI. The CDR3 sequence is 12 residues long. The CDR3 sequence is CASRGSRDPENF. The CDR3 coding sequence is TGTGCCAGCCGTGGCAGCCGGGACCCGGAGAACTTC.

Many counts were recorded for this clonotype. CDR3 sequence (DNA): TGTGCCAGCACCAGGACAGCTATGAACACTGAAGCTTTCTTT. It translates to CASTRTAMNTEAFF. The chain uses TRBV6-6 and TRBJ1-1; maybe TRBD1 (6 bases). V dropped 7 bases and J dropped 0 bases, with 12 bases sitting between them. CDR3 length: 14 residues. CDR1 is MNHNY, CDR2 SVGAGI, per germline (reference sequence).

This clonotype was seen more than once but under ten times. This chain uses TRBV7-2 with TRBJ2-3, with D possibly being TRBD2 (6 bases). This CDR3 has 15 amino acids. Germline V gene lookup returns CDR1 SGHTA and CDR2 FQGNSA. With 5 bases removed from V and 2 bases from J, the gap between germline ends came to 14 bases. The chain's CDR3 is CASSRQRANTDTQYF. DNA for the CDR3: TGTGCCAGCAGCCGACAGCGGGCTAACACAGATACGCAGTATTTT.

This clonotype is deemed medium-sized. The genes are TRBV18 and TRBJ1-1; D not certain. Germline CDR1 reads KGHSH; CDR2 reads LQKENI. Trimming cost V 6 bases and J 1 base, with 9 bases left between them. The CDR3 extends over 13 amino acids. The CDR3 coding sequence is TGTGCCAGCTCGCGTGCAGCGAACACTGAAGCTTTCTTT. Translating gives CASSRAANTEAFF.

This clonotype was counted ten times or more. The chain has TRBV19 and TRBJ2-2, with a possible D match to TRBD1 (5 bases). CDR1 is LNHDA, CDR2 SQIVND, per germline (reference sequence). V dropped 4 bases and J dropped 4 bases, with 10 bases sitting between them. This CDR3 contains 14 residues. CDR3: CASSNGHFTGELFF. Here the CDR3 DNA reads TGTGCCAGTAGTAACGGACACTTCACCGGGGAGCTGTTTTTT. The whole variable domain, filled in from reference TRBV19 and TRBJ2-2, reads DGGITQSPKYLFRKEGQNVTLSCEQNLNHDAMYWYRQDPGQGLRLIYYSQIVNDFQKGDIAEGYSVSREKKESFPLTVTSAQKNPTAFYLCASSNGHFTGELFFGEGSRLTVL.

The chain couples TRBV20-1 to TRBJ1-1, with TRBD1 matching 10 bases. Germline lookup yields CDR1 DFQATT and CDR2 SNEGSKA (reference sequence). J was trimmed by 1 base and V by 5 bases; bases with no gene match: 10. This CDR3 has 16 residues. The CDR3, as DNA: TGCAGTGCTCCGCCAGGGGACAGGGGAAGGAACACTGAAGCTTTCTTT. This codes for CSAPPGDRGRNTEAFF.

There are a few counts of this clonotype. The J gene is TRBJ1-5, the V gene TRBV30; no firm D call. CDR1 is GTSNPN and CDR2 is SVGIG in the germline V gene (reference sequence). This CDR3 contains 17 residues. V was trimmed by 3 bases and J by 7 bases, leaving 25 bases between them. The CDR3 bases are TGTGCCTGGAGCCCCACCCGGATTTATCCGAGCGGGCAGCCCCAGCATTTT. Its translation: CAWSPTRIYPSGQPQHF.

By share of the sample, this clonotype is medium-sized. This chain uses TRBV18 with TRBJ1-4, with no clear D. This CDR3 is built from 13 residues. Trimming left V 3 bases short and J 8 bases short, with 10 bases between. The germline V gene encodes CDR1 KGHSH and CDR2 LQKENI. CDR3 DNA: TGTGCCAGCTCACCCGCCATGGAGGAAAAACTGTTTTTT. Its protein product is CASSPAMEEKLFF.

The chain links TRBV6-1 to TRBJ2-2; no clear D. Per the germline V gene, CDR1 is MNHNS and CDR2 is SASEGT. Trimming stripped 1 base from V and 16 bases from J, with 10 bases between. The CDR3 sequence is 11 residues long. The CDR3 sequence: CASSEEAVGFF. The CDR3 DNA reads TGTGCCAGCAGTGAAGAGGCAGTAGGGTTTTTT.

This chain joins TRBV12-3 or TRBV12-4 and TRBJ1-2; 7 bases are shared with TRBD1. CDR3 length: 13 residues. J lost 2 bases, V lost 6 bases, and 3 bases had no gene match. CDR3 residues: CASSSGGNYGYTF. CDR3 nucleotide sequence: TGTGCCAGCAGCTCAGGGGGAAACTATGGCTACACCTTC.

The chain combines TRBV6-5 with TRBJ2-3; no definite D call. Trimming cost V 7 bases and J 1 base, with 9 bases left between them. The CDR3 loop spans 13 amino acids. CDR1 and CDR2 (germline): MNHEY, SVGAGI. CDR3: CASTLPGTDTQYF. The CDR3 region has the DNA TGTGCCAGCACCCTGCCTGGCACAGATACGCAGTATTTT.

At least ten counts were recorded for this clonotype. The chain carries TRBV6-1 and TRBJ1-3; D gene uncertain. This CDR3 spans 13 amino acids. V lost 3 bases to trimming and J lost 2 bases, with 5 bases between them. Germline CDR1 MNHNS, CDR2 SASEGT. The CDR3 DNA is TGTGCCAGCAGTGACAGGCCTGGAAACACCATATATTTT. Its protein is CASSDRPGNTIYF.

The chain recombines TRBV6-5 with TRBJ2-3; D call uncertain. Germline V gene lookup returns CDR1 MNHEY and CDR2 SVGAGI. The V end lost 2 bases, the J end lost 4 bases, and 7 bases lay between the germline ends. The CDR3 is 13 residues long. In DNA form, the CDR3 reads TGTGCCAGCAGTTACCCTGGGGCAGATACGCAGTATTTT. Amino acids: CASSYPGADTQYF.

By proportion, this clonotype is medium-sized. CDR3 region: CASSPQLAEETQYF. The CDR3 nucleotides read TGTGCCAGCTCACCTCAACTAGCGGAGGAGACCCAGTACTTC. The chain is built from TRBV18 and TRBJ2-5; 8 nucleotides agree with TRBD2. The germline CDR1 and CDR2 sequences are KGHSH and LQKENI. V lost 3 bases, J lost 5 bases, and 5 bases stayed unmatched. This CDR3 contains 14 residues.

The chain uses TRBV20-1 and TRBJ1-1; D is perhaps TRBD1 (5 bases). This CDR3 spans 15 amino acids. Germline CDR1 reads DFQATT; CDR2 reads SNEGSKA (reference sequence). Deletions cut 1 base from V and 8 bases from J, with 20 bases between. Here the CDR3 reads CSARALMPWTQEAFF. The CDR3 bases are TGCAGTGCTAGAGCCCTTATGCCTTGGACACAAGAAGCTTTCTTT.

By share, this clonotype counts as medium-sized (0.01 to 0.1%). The chain recombines TRBV15 with TRBJ1-1, with D possibly matching TRBD1 (6 bases). Germline lookup yields CDR1 LNHNV and CDR2 YYDKDF (reference sequence). This CDR3 has 13 residues. The V gene lost 0 bases and the J gene lost 6 bases, with 8 bases spanning the gap. CDR3 in DNA: TGTGCCACCAGCAGAGAAAGGACAGCTGAAGCTTTCTTT. Its translation is CATSRERTAEAFF. Together with reference TRBV15 and TRBJ1-1, the CDR3 gives the full variable domain: DAMVIQNPRYQVTQFGKPVTLSCSQTLNHNVMYWYQQKSSQAPKLLFHYYDKDFNNEADTPDNFQSRRPNTSFCFLDIRSPGLGDTAMYLCATSRERTAEAFFGQGTRLTVV.

The rearrangement uses TRBV6-1 and TRBJ1-2, with TRBD1 as a possible D gene (6 bases). Per germline, CDR1 MNHNS and CDR2 SASEGT. V lost 4 bases, J lost 9 bases, and 9 bases lay in between. The CDR3 contains 11 residues. CDR3 region: CASSVQGSYTF. CDR3 coding DNA: TGTGCCAGCAGTGTGCAGGGGAGCTACACCTTC.

This clonotype was detected a few times. This chain links TRBV12-3 or TRBV12-4 with TRBJ1-1; TRBD1 is a possible D gene (6 bases). Trimming took off 3 bases at V and 4 bases at J, with 15 bases between the two ends. This CDR3 comprises 15 residues. For the CDR3, the DNA is TGTGCCAGCAGTTTCGTCCCGAGGGGGGGCACTGAAGCTTTCTTT. Translation gives CASSFVPRGGTEAFF.

This clonotype was recorded at least ten times. This rearrangement joins TRBV6-1 to TRBJ1-3; tentatively, D is TRBD1 (5 bases). The V gene lost 4 bases and the J gene lost 8 bases, with 12 bases spanning the gap. Germline V gene data show CDR1 as MNHNS and CDR2 as SASEGT. The length of the CDR3 is 13 residues. CDR3 loop: CASSASREHTIYF. As DNA, the CDR3 is TGTGCCAGCAGTGCGTCCAGGGAGCACACCATATATTTT.

This clonotype is medium-sized within its sample. The gene calls are TRBV29-1 and TRBJ1-1; weak D call: TRBD1 (5 bases). V shed 5 bases and J shed 4 bases, with 11 bases lying between them. This CDR3 region has 12 residues. Per germline, CDR1 SQVTM and CDR2 ANQGSEA. CDR3 protein: CSVTRGVTEAFF. The CDR3 DNA reads TGCAGCGTTACCCGGGGGGTCACTGAAGCTTTCTTT.

In this sample, this clonotype is medium-sized. This chain connects TRBV5-4 to TRBJ1-2, with TRBD1 as a possible D gene (5 bases). Between the trimmed V and J ends, which lost 5 bases and 3 bases, there was a span of 11 bases. This CDR3 has 13 amino acids. Looked up from germline, CDR1 is SGHNT and CDR2 is YYREEE (reference sequence). The CDR3 loop is CASRPQGDYGYTF. The CDR3 bases are TGTGCCAGCAGGCCTCAGGGAGACTATGGCTACACCTTC.

This clonotype was recorded many times. The V and J genes are TRBV10-3 and TRBJ1-5, with D perhaps matching TRBD1 (6 bases). The CDR3 contains 15 residues. Germline loops: CDR1 ENHRY, CDR2 SYGVKD. Between the trimmed V and J ends, which lost 3 bases and 1 base, there was a span of 10 bases. The CDR3 loop is CAISDRGQSNQPQHF. The CDR3 bases are TGTGCCATCAGTGATCGGGGGCAAAGCAATCAGCCCCAGCATTTT.

This clonotype was picked up a small number of times. The chain carries TRBV7-9 and TRBJ1-2, with unresolved D. CDR3 size: 13 residues. Per germline, CDR1 SEHNR and CDR2 FQNEAQ (reference sequence). The V gene lost 7 bases and the J gene lost 4 bases, with 13 bases spanning the gap. CDR3 amino acids: CASTQDGLYGYTF. Here the CDR3 DNA reads TGTGCCAGCACCCAGGACGGCCTCTATGGCTACACCTTC.

This clonotype has only a few counts. This chain joins TRBV14 and TRBJ1-2, with TRBD1 as a possible D gene (6 bases). The CDR3 length is 15 residues. Germline lookup yields CDR1 SGHDN and CDR2 FVKESK. V was clipped by 1 base and J by 4 bases, with 13 bases between them. Here the CDR3 DNA reads TGTGCCAGCAGCCAAGTTACAGGGTCGACCTATGGCTACACCTTC. This gives the protein CASSQVTGSTYGYTF.

A remark on this clonotype: With a much larger clone just one base away, this may be a read error. The J gene is TRBJ1-2, the V gene TRBV6-1; D is ambiguous. Germline CDR1 and CDR2: MNHNS and SASEGT. The CDR3 is 13 amino acids. V was cut by 2 bases and J by 4 bases, with 8 bases left in between. The CDR3 here is CASSEFSSYGYTF. The CDR3 DNA is TGTGCCAGCAGTGAATTCAGTAGCTATGGCTACACCTTC.

This clonotype ranks as medium-sized. V usage is TRBV29-1 and J usage is TRBJ2-7; TRBD1 agrees at 9 bases. The trim removed 2 bases at V and 5 bases at J, leaving 7 bases unmatched. The CDR3 has 14 amino acids. Germline loops: CDR1 SQVTM, CDR2 ANQGSEA. The DNA for the CDR3 is TGCAGCGTTGAACCCGGGACAGGGATAAACGAGCAGTACTTC. Its translation: CSVEPGTGINEQYF.

This clonotype is medium-sized in the sample. V and J are TRBV18 and TRBJ1-2, with D maybe TRBD1 (5 bases). V was shortened by 3 bases and J by 4 bases, with 12 bases between the two germline ends. Germline loops: CDR1 KGHSH, CDR2 LQKENI. The CDR3 spans 14 residues. CDR3 bases: TGTGCCAGCTCACCCGTCGGGGCGATCTATGGCTACACCTTC. Amino acid sequence: CASSPVGAIYGYTF.

The J gene is TRBJ1-2, the V gene TRBV20-1; the match to TRBD1 covers 7 bases. Trimming took 4 bases from V and 4 from J; bases not matched to a gene: 3. Germline CDR1 and CDR2: DFQATT and SNEGSKA (reference sequence). This CDR3 contains 12 residues. The CDR3 protein is CSATRDSYGYTF. CDR3 nucleotides: TGCAGTGCTACCCGGGACAGCTATGGCTACACCTTC.

V gene TRBV7-9 combines with J gene TRBJ1-1; a possible D gene is TRBD1 (5 bases). Germline V CDR1 and CDR2: SEHNR, FQNEAQ (reference sequence). CDR3 size: 11 residues. V was pared by 11 bases and J by 3 bases, with 10 bases between. The CDR3, as DNA: TGTGCCCTAGGGACCGACACTGAAGCTTTCTTT. It encodes CALGTDTEAFF.